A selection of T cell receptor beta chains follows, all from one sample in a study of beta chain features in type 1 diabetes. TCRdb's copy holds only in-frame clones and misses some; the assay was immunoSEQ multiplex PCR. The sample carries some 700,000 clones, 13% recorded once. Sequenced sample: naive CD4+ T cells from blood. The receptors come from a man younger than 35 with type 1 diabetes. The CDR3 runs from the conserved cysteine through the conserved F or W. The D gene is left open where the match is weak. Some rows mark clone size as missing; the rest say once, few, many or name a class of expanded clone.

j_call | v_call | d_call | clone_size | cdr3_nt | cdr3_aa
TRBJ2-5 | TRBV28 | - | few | TGTGCCAGCAGCCCGGGACACTTTGGGGAGACCCAGTACTTC | CASSPGHFGETQYF
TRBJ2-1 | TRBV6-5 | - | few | TGTGCCAGCAGTTACCTCGATAGGGAATGGGTCTTC | CASSYLDREWVF
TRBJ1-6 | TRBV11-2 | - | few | TGTGCCAGCAGCTTAGCCCCGAATTCACCCCTCCACTTT | CASSLAPNSPLHF
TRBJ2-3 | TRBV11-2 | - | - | TGTGCCAGCACCCTCTTAGCAAGGGCAGATACGCAGTATTTT | CASTLLARADTQYF
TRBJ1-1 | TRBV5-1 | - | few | TGCGCCAGCAGCTTGGGGGATAACACTGAAGCTTTCTTT | CASSLGDNTEAFF
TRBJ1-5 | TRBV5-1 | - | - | TGCGCCAGCAGCCCAGGGGTAGGGGATAACCAGCCCCAGCATTTT | CASSPGVGDNQPQHF
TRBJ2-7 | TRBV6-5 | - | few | TGTGCCAGCAGTTACTCGACAGGTGGTTTATACGAGCAGTACTTC | CASSYSTGGLYEQYF
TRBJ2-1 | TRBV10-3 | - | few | TGTGCCATGGCCGGCTTAACCGATGAGCAGTTCTTC | CAMAGLTDEQFF
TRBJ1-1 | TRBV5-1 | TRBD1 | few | TGCGCCAGCAGCTCCCTGGGACAGGGGACGAGAGCTTTCTTT | CASSSLGQGTRAFF
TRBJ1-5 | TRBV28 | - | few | TGTGCCAGCAGTTCTGCGGTGGGCACGGTGCTTGGGCAGCCCCAGCATTTT | CASSSAVGTVLGQPQHF
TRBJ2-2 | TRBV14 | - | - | TGTGCCAGCAGCCTCGTTTCCAGGCTGGGGGAGCTGTTTTTT | CASSLVSRLGELFF
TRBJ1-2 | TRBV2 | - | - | TGTGCCAGCAGTGAACAAGACTATGGCTACACCTTC | CASSEQDYGYTF
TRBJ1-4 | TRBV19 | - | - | TGTGCCAGTAGTATTTCGAGATCGGGTGAAAAACTGTTTTTT | CASSISRSGEKLFF
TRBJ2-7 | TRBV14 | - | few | TGTGCCAGCAGCCAAGTGGGCAGGGCCCAACGGGACGAGCAGTACTTC | CASSQVGRAQRDEQYF
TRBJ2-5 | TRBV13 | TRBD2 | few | TGTGCCAGCAGCTTGGGACGGGACTACCCCCGAGAGACCCAGTACTTC | CASSLGRDYPRETQYF
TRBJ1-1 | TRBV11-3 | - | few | TGTGCCAGCAGCTTAGATGGTTCAGCAAACACTGAAGCTTTCTTT | CASSLDGSANTEAFF
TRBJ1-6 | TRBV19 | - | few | TGTGCCAGTAGTATTCAGATACTCTATTCACCCCTCCACTTT | CASSIQILYSPLHF
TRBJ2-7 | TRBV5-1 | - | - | TGCGCCAGCAGCCAAGACGGAAGTCCTAGCGAGCAGTACTTC | CASSQDGSPSEQYF
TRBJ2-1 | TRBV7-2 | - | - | TGTGCCAGCAGCTCAACCAGGAATGAGCAGTTCTTC | CASSSTRNEQFF
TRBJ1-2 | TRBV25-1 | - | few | TGTGCCAGCCTGGAGGGTAACTATGGCTACACCTTC | CASLEGNYGYTF
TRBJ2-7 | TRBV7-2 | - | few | TGTGCCAGCACAAATAGATACGAGCAGTACTTC | CASTNRYEQYF
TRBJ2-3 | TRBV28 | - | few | TGTGCCAGCAGCCCGGAGGGGGCTTACACAGATACGCAGTATTTT | CASSPEGAYTDTQYF
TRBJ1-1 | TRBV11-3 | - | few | TGTGCCAGCAGCTTAGCACACACAGGCACCACTGAAGCTTTCTTT | CASSLAHTGTTEAFF
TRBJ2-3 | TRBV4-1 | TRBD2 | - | TGCGCCAGCAGCCAAGAGGACGTAGCGGGGACAGATACGCAGTATTTT | CASSQEDVAGTDTQYF
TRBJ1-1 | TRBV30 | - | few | TGTGCCTGGAGTTTTATGAACACTGAAGCTTTCTTT | CAWSFMNTEAFF
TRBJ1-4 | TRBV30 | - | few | TGTGCCTGGAGTCTCGGGGACGAAAAACTGTTTTTT | CAWSLGDEKLFF
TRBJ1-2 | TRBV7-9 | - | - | TGTGCCAGCAGCAGACGACAGGTAGCGCTAGATAACTATGGCTACACCTTC | CASSRRQVALDNYGYTF
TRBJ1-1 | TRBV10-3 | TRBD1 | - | TGTGCCATCAGTGCCCAGGGGGCATCGAACACTGAAGCTTTCTTT | CAISAQGASNTEAFF
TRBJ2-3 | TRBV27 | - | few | TGTGCCAGCGGGGACACCGATTACACAGATACGCAGTATTTT | CASGDTDYTDTQYF
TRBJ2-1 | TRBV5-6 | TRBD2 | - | TGTGCCAGCAGCCCCCAATCTAGCGGTGAGCAGTTCTTC | CASSPQSSGEQFF
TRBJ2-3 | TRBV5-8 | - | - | TGTGCCAGCAGTTGGGGGGCAGCAGATACGCAGTATTTT | CASSWGAADTQYF
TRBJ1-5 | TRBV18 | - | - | TGTGCCAGCTCACCATCGGAGGACTCTCAGCCCCAGCATTTT | CASSPSEDSQPQHF
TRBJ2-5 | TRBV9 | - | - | TGTGCCAGCAGCGTAGCTGCAGGGGATTCAGAGACCCAGTACTTC | CASSVAAGDSETQYF
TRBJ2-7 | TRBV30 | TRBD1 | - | TGTGCCTCCACCGGGACAGGGTACTACGAGCAGTACTTC | CASTGTGYYEQYF
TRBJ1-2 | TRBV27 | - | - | TGTGCCAGCAGTTTAAGAGGGGCCTATGGCTACACCTTC | CASSLRGAYGYTF
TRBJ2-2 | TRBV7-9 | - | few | TGTGCCAGCAGCTTAGGAGGGAACACTGGAGCGGGGGAGCTGTTTTTT | CASSLGGNTGAGELFF
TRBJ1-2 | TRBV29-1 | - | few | TGCAGCGTTGAGGAGGATGTGGACTACACCTTC | CSVEEDVDYTF
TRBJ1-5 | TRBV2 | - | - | TGTGCCAGCAGTCCAGCCTGGGATCAGCCCCAGCATTTT | CASSPAWDQPQHF
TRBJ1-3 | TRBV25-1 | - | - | TGTGCCAGCAGTGCCTCTGCTAGGGGCTCTGGAAACACCATATATTTT | CASSASARGSGNTIYF
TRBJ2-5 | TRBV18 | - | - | TGTGCCAGCTCACCTTCGGAAGTCCAAGAGACCCAGTACTTC | CASSPSEVQETQYF
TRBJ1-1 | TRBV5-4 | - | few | TGTGCCAGCAGCTTCGTGGGACAAATGAACACTGAAGCTTTCTTT | CASSFVGQMNTEAFF
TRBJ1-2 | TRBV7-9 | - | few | TGTGCCAGCAGCGCCGCGGACTCTATCTATGGCTACACCTTC | CASSAADSIYGYTF
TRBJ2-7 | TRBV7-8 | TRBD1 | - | TGTGCCAGCAGCTTGGACAGGGGTTACGAGCAGTACTTC | CASSLDRGYEQYF
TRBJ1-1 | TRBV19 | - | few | TGTGCCAGTAGTATAGATCGGATGTCAGGGTGGGCGAACACTGAAGCTTTCTTT | CASSIDRMSGWANTEAFF
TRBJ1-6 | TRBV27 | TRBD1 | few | TGTGCCAGCAAGCTGACAGGGGATAATTCACCCCTCCACTTT | CASKLTGDNSPLHF
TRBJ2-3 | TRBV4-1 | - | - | TGCGCCAGCAGCCAAGGAGGGGATACGCAGTATTTT | CASSQGGDTQYF
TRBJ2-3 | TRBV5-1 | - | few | TGCGCCAGCAGCTTGGGGACTCAGGTCCCAGATACGCAGTATTTT | CASSLGTQVPDTQYF
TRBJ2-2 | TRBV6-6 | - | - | TGTGCCAGCAGTCACCCCGGCACCGGGGAGCTGTTTTTT | CASSHPGTGELFF
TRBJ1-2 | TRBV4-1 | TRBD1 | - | TGCGCCAGCAGCCAAGCGGACAGGGCGAACTATGGCTACACCTTC | CASSQADRANYGYTF
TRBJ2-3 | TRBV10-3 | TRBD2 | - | TGTGCCATCTCTCTAGCGGGGCCAGATACGCAGTATTTT | CAISLAGPDTQYF
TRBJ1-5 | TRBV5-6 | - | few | TGTGCCAGCAGCCTTCGGGACGGAATCAATCAGCCCCAGCATTTT | CASSLRDGINQPQHF
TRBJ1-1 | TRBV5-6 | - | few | TGTGCCAGCAGCTTGGCGTCAGTGAACACTGAAGCTTTCTTT | CASSLASVNTEAFF
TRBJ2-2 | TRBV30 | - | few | TGTGCCTGGAGTGTAGCCAGCACCGGGGAGCTGTTTTTT | CAWSVASTGELFF